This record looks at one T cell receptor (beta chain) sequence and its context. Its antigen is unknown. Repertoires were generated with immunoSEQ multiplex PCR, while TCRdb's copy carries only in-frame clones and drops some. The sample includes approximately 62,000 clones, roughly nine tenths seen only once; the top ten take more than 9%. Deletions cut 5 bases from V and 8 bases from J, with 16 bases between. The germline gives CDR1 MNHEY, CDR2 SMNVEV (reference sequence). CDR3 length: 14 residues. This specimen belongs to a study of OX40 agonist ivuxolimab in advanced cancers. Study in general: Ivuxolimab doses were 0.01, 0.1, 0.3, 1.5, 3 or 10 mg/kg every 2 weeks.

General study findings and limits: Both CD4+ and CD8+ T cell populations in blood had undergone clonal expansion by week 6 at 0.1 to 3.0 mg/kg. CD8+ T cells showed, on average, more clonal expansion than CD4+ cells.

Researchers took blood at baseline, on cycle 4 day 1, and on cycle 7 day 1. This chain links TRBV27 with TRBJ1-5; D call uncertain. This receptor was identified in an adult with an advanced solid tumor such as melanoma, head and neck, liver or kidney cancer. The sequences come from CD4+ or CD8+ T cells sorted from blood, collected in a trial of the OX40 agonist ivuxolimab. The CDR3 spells CASSPRSALEPQHF. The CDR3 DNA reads TGTGCCAGCAGTCCCCGAAGCGCCCTGGAGCCCCAGCATTTT.